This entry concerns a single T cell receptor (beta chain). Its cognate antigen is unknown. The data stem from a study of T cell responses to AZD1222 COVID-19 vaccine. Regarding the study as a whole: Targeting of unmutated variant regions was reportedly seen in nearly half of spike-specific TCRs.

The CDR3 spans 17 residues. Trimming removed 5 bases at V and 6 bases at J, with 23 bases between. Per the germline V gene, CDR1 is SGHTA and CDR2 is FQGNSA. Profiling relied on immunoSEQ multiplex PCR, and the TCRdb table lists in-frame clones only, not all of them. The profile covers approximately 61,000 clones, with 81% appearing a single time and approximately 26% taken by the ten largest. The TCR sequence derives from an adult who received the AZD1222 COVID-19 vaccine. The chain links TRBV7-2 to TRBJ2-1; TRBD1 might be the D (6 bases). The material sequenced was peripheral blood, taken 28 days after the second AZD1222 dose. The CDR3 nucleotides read TGTGCCAGCAGCCCCGGACAGACCCGCCGAGGATTCAATGAGCAGTTCTTC. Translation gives CASSPGQTRRGFNEQFF.